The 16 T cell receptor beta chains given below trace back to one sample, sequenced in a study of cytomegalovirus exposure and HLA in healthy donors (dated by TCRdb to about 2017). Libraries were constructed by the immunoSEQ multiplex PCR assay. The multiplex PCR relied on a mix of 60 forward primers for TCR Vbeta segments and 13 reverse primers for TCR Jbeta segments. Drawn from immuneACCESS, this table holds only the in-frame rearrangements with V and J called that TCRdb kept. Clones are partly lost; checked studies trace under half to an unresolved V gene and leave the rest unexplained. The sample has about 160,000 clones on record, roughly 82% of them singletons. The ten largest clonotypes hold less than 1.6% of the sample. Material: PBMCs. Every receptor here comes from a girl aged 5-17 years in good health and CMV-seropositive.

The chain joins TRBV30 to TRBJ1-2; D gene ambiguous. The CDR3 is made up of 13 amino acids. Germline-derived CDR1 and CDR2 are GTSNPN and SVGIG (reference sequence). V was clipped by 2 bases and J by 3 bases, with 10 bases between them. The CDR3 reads CAWSPETYYGYTF. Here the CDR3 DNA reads TGTGCCTGGAGTCCAGAAACCTACTATGGCTACACCTTC.

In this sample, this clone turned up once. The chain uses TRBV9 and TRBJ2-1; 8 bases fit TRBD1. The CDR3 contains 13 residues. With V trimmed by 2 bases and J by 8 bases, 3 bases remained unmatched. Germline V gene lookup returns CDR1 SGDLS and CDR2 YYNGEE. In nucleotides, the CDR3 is TGTGCCAGCAGCGTTGGACAGGGCGATGAGCAGTTCTTC. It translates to CASSVGQGDEQFF.

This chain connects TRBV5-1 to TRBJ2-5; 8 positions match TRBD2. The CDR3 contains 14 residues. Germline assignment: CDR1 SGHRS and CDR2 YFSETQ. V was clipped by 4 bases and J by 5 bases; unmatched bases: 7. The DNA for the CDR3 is TGCGCCAGCAGCCGGGAAGCGGGAGCGGAGACCCAGTACTTC. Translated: CASSREAGAETQYF.

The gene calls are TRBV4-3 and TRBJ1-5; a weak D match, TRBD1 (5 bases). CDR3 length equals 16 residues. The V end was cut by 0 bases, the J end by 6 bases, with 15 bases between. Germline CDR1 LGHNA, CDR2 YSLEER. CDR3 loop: CASSQDNGQGGQPQHF. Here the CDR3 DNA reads TGCGCCAGCAGCCAAGATAACGGACAAGGTGGTCAGCCCCAGCATTTT.

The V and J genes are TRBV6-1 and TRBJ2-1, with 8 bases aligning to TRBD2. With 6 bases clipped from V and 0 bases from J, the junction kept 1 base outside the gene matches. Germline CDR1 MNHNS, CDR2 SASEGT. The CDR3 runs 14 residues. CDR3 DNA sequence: TGTGCCAGCAGCCTAGCGGGCTCCTACAATGAGCAGTTCTTC. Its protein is CASSLAGSYNEQFF.

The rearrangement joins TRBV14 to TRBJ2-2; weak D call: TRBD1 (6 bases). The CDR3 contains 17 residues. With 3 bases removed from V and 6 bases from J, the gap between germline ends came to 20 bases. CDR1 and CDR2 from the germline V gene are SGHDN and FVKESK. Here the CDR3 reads CASSHPDGTTKAGELFF. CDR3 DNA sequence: TGTGCCAGCAGCCACCCTGACGGGACAACTAAAGCCGGGGAGCTGTTTTTT.

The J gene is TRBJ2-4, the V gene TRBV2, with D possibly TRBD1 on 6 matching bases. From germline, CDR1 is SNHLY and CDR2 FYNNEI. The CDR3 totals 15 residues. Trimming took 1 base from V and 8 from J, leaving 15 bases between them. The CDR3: CASSEDSQGGDIQYF. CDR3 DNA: TGTGCCAGCAGTGAAGACTCACAGGGTGGGGACATTCAGTACTTC.

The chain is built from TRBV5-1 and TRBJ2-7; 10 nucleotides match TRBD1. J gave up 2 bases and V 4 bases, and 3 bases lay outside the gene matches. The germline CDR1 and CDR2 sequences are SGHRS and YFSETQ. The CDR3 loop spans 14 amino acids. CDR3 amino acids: CASSPGTGAYEQYF. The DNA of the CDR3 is TGCGCCAGCAGCCCCGGGACAGGGGCCTACGAGCAGTACTTC.

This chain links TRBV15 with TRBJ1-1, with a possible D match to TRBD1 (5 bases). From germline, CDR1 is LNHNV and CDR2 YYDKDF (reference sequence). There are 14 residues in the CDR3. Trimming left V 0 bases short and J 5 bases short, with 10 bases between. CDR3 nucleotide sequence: TGTGCCACCAGCAGAGATGGGGGGAGAACTGAAGCTTTCTTT. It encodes CATSRDGGRTEAFF.

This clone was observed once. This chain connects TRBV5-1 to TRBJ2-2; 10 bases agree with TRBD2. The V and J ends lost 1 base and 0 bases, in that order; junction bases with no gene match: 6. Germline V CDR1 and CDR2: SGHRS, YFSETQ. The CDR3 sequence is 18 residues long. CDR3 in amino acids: CASSLYTSGATNTGELFF. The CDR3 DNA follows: TGCGCCAGCAGCTTGTACACTAGCGGGGCCACGAACACCGGGGAGCTGTTTTTT.

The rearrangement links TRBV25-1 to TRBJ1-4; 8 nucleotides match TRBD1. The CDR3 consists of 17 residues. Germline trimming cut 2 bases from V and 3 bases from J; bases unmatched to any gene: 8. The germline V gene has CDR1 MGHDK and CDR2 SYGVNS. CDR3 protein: CASSEVGLGQANEKLFF. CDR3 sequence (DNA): TGTGCCAGCAGTGAAGTAGGATTGGGACAGGCTAATGAAAAACTGTTTTTT.

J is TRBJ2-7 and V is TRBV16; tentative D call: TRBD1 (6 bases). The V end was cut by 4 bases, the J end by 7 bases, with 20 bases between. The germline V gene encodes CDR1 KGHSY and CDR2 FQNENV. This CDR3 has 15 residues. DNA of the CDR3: TGTGCCAGCAGCCCCTTACAGGGTCAATCTAGAGAGCAGTACTTC. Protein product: CASSPLQGQSREQYF.

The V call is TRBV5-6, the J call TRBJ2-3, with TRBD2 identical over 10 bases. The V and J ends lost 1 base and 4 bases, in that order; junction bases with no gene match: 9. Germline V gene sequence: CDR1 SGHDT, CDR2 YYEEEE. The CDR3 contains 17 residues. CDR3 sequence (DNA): TGTGCCAGCAGCTTGAACCTAGCGGGAGATCCTGCAGATACGCAGTATTTT. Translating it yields CASSLNLAGDPADTQYF.

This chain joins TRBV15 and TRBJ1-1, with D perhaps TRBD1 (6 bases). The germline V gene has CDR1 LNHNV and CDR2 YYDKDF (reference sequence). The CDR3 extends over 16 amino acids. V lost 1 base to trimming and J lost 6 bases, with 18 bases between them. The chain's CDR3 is CATSRGRGGFVSEAFF. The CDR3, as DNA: TGTGCCACCAGCAGAGGGCGGGGGGGCTTTGTGTCTGAAGCTTTCTTT.

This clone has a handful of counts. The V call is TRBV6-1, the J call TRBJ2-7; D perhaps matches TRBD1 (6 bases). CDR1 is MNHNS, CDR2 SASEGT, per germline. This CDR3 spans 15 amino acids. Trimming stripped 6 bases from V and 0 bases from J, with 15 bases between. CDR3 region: CASRVAGQSSYEQYF. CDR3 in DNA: TGTGCCAGCAGGGTAGCCGGACAGTCCTCCTACGAGCAGTACTTC.

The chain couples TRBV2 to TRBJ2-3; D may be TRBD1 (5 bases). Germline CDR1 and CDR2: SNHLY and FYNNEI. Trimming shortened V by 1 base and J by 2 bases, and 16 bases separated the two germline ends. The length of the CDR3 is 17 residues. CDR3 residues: CASSEGWGNLDTDTQYF. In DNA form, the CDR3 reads TGTGCCAGCAGTGAAGGGTGGGGCAACCTGGACACAGATACGCAGTATTTT.